These 3 T cell receptor beta chains were all obtained from the same sample, sequenced in a study of shared clonotypes between healthy human individuals. Some clones are missing from TCRdb's copy, which holds only in-frame ones; the method was immunoSEQ multiplex PCR. The sample holds some 2.3 million clones, just over 90% seen once. The sample comprised naive CD4+ T cells from PBMCs. Indicated subset: CD45RA+ positively selected. The receptor source for this set is a man aged 18 to 29 in good health. Some clones in this sample may be carry-over from other donors' samples.

The table lists this clone with a count of one. The V call is TRBV5-1, the J call TRBJ2-7; 11 positions match TRBD1. Looked up from germline, CDR1 is SGHRS and CDR2 is YFSETQ. V dropped 4 bases and J dropped 6; count of bases not matched to a gene: 6. The length of the CDR3 is 14 residues. The CDR3 reads CASSIGQGAGEQYF. CDR3 bases: TGCGCCAGCAGCATAGGACAGGGGGCCGGCGAGCAGTACTTC.

The chain combines TRBV28 with TRBJ2-2; 9 positions agree with TRBD1. Germline-derived CDR1 and CDR2 are MDHEN and SYDVKM. The CDR3 length is 18 residues. Trimming took 5 bases from V and 2 from J; bases not matched to a gene: 12. CDR3 DNA sequence: TGTGCCAGCAGTCTTTTATCGTCGGGACAGGGAAACACCGGGGAGCTGTTTTTT. Its translation: CASSLLSSGQGNTGELFF.

The rearrangement uses TRBV6-5 and TRBJ2-7; 10 bases line up with TRBD2. The CDR3 spans 13 residues. The V segment lost 6 bases and the J segment 6 bases; nucleotides outside the gene matches: 5. Germline V gene data show CDR1 as MNHEY and CDR2 as SVGAGI. The CDR3 bases are TGTGCCAGCAGCCAGGGACTAGCGAGCGAGCAGTACTTC. This sequence encodes CASSQGLASEQYF.